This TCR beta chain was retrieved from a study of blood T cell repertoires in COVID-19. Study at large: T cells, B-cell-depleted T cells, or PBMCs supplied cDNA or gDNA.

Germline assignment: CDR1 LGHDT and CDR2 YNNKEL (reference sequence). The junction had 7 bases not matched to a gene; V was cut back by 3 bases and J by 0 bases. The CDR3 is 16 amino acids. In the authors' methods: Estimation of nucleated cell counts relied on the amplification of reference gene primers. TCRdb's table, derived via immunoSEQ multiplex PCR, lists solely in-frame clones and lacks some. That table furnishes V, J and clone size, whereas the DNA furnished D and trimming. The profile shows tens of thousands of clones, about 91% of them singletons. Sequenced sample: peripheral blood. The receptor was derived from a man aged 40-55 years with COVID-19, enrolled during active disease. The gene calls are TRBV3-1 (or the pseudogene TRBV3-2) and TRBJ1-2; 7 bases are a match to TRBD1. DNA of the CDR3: TGTGCCAGCAGCCACACCGCCGGGACAGCTAACTATGGCTACACCTTC. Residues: CASSHTAGTANYGYTF.